The source of this T cell receptor (beta chain) is a study of blood T cells in healthy people across ages. In the study overall: The capture of about one barcoded beta molecule per two T cells was achieved by template switching.

A second PCR of 7 to 11 cycles used a sample-barcoded 5' primer and a J-beta primer mix. TCRdb called the 5' RACE reads again in MiXCR, with one record for every CDR3 protein. The table includes about 750,000 distinct CDR3 sequences, 50% to 65% detected once. Germline V gene lookup returns CDR1 DFQATT and CDR2 SNEGSKA (reference sequence). V shed 0 bases and J shed 0 bases, with 21 bases lying between them. This CDR3 has 19 residues. Material for sequencing was blood. The sequence derives from an elderly man in good health. V usage is TRBV20-1 and J usage is TRBJ1-5; perhaps TRBD1 as D (5 bases). The chain's CDR3 is CSARDLRGGRSLSNQPQHF. The CDR3 DNA is TGCAGTGCTAGAGATCTTAGGGGTGGAAGGTCGCTTAGCAATCAGCCCCAGCATTTT.